Shown below are 27 T cell receptor beta chains from a single sample sequenced in a study of OX40 agonist ivuxolimab in advanced cancers. TCRdb's table, derived via immunoSEQ multiplex PCR, lists solely in-frame clones and lacks some. The sample shows 44,000 or so clones, approximately 90% of them seen only once. The sample here was CD4+ or CD8+ T cells sorted from blood, taken in a trial of the OX40 agonist ivuxolimab. The source is an adult with an advanced solid tumor such as melanoma, head and neck, liver or kidney cancer.

J is TRBJ2-1 and V is TRBV18; D is perhaps TRBD1 (6 bases). Trimming stripped 1 base from V and 0 bases from J, with 13 bases between. The length of the CDR3 is 17 residues. Germline CDR1 and CDR2: KGHSH and LQKENI. The CDR3 loop reads CASSPRPQGSSYNEQFF. In DNA form, the CDR3 reads TGTGCCAGCTCACCACGGCCGCAGGGGAGCTCCTACAATGAGCAGTTCTTC.

A single count supports this clone. The sample has other DNA sequences that encode this CDR3 too. The V gene is TRBV27, the J gene TRBJ2-7; D remains ambiguous. The CDR3 runs to 13 residues. Germline CDR1 reads MNHEY; CDR2 reads SMNVEV (reference sequence). V was clipped by 2 bases and J by 2 bases, with 7 bases between them. CDR3 in amino acids: CASSLTPAYEQYF. The CDR3 bases are TGTGCCAGCAGTTTAACACCGGCCTACGAGCAGTACTTC.

In this sample, this clone turned up a few times. The chain employs TRBV4-2 and TRBJ1-6; D perhaps matches TRBD1 (5 bases). In germline, CDR1 is LGHNA, CDR2 YNFKEQ. Between the trimmed V and J ends, which lost 0 bases and 10 bases, there was a span of 10 bases. The CDR3 consists of 14 residues. The DNA of the CDR3 is TGTGCCAGCAGCCAAGAAGGCCGGGACTCACCCCTCCACTTT. Residues: CASSQEGRDSPLHF.

The chain links TRBV7-9 to TRBJ2-3; 12 bases map to TRBD1. Germline loops: CDR1 SEHNR, CDR2 FQNEAQ (reference sequence). The CDR3 extends over 17 amino acids. After removal of 3 bases from V and 6 bases from J, the junction contained 10 bases not matched to a gene. CDR3 residues: CASSFHGTGGAGDTQYF. CDR3 nucleotide sequence: TGTGCCAGCAGCTTTCATGGGACAGGGGGCGCAGGGGATACGCAGTATTTT.

The chain combines TRBV7-6 with TRBJ2-7; D not certain. Looked up from germline, CDR1 is SGHVS and CDR2 is FNYEAQ. The CDR3 runs 13 residues. Between the trimmed V and J ends, which lost 0 bases and 1 base, there was a span of 4 bases. The CDR3 sequence: CASSLADSYEQYF. The CDR3 coding sequence is TGTGCCAGCAGCTTAGCAGATTCCTACGAGCAGTACTTC. The entire variable domain, with the rest obtained from reference TRBV7-6 and TRBJ2-7, is as follows: GAGVSQSPRYKVTKRGQDVALRCDPISGHVSLYWYRQALGQGPEFLTYFNYEAQQDKSGLPNDRFSAERPEGSISTLTIQRTEQRDSAMYRCASSLADSYEQYFGPGTRLTVT.

J is TRBJ2-1 and V is TRBV28; 10 bases align to TRBD2. The CDR3 consists of 15 residues. The germline gives CDR1 MDHEN, CDR2 SYDVKM. V dropped 5 bases and J dropped 7; count of bases not matched to a gene: 8. The CDR3 region has the DNA TGTGCCAGCAGTCCCCGGACTAGCGGAGGTAATGAGCAGTTCTTC. Translated: CASSPRTSGGNEQFF.

The CDR3 spells CATSPGRHTEAFF. The DNA for the CDR3 is TGTGCCACCTCGCCCGGTCGTCACACTGAAGCTTTCTTT. The rearrangement links TRBV28 to TRBJ1-1, with D unresolved. The germline V gene has CDR1 MDHEN and CDR2 SYDVKM. The CDR3 is 13 residues long. V was pared by 10 bases and J by 3 bases, with 15 bases between.

The CDR3 loop reads CASSLEEVPTSGYTF. The CDR3 nucleotides read TGTGCCAGCAGCTTAGAAGAAGTCCCAACGAGCGGCTACACCTTC. The chain couples TRBV7-9 to TRBJ1-2; D not certain. The V end was cut by 1 base, the J end by 8 bases, with 17 bases between. In germline, CDR1 is SEHNR, CDR2 FQNEAQ (reference sequence). This CDR3 spans 15 amino acids.

The chain employs TRBV20-1 and TRBJ2-5; unclear D gene. The CDR3 contains 11 residues. Trimming removed 0 bases from V and 4 bases from J, with 3 bases in between. Per germline, CDR1 DFQATT and CDR2 SNEGSKA (reference sequence). The CDR3 sequence is CSARDIETQYF. Written as DNA, the CDR3 is TGCAGTGCTAGAGACATAGAGACCCAGTACTTC.

V and J are TRBV7-8 and TRBJ2-5, with 8 bases identical to TRBD1. The V and J ends lost 1 base and 1 base, in that order; junction bases with no gene match: 8. Germline V gene data show CDR1 as SGHVS and CDR2 as FQNEAQ. This CDR3 comprises 17 residues. This chain's CDR3 is CASSLVFRDRTQETQYF. DNA of the CDR3: TGTGCCAGCAGCTTAGTCTTCCGGGACAGGACCCAAGAGACCCAGTACTTC.

The table lists this clone with a few counts. The chain joins TRBV7-8 to TRBJ1-1; D unclear. Germline V gives CDR1 SGHVS, CDR2 FQNEAQ. Trimming stripped 1 base from V and 1 base from J, with 10 bases between. The CDR3 extends over 15 amino acids. The CDR3 DNA follows: TGTGCCAGCAGCTTAGAAGGGCCTCCGAACACTGAAGCTTTCTTT. Encoded protein: CASSLEGPPNTEAFF.

CDR3: CASIAPGDTMYEQYF. The DNA for the CDR3 is TGTGCCAGCATCGCACCGGGGGACACGATGTACGAGCAGTACTTC. The chain joins TRBV6-5 to TRBJ2-7; the D call may be TRBD1 or TRBD2 (6 bases each). Trimming removed 7 bases from V and 4 bases from J, with 20 bases in between. Germline assignment: CDR1 MNHEY and CDR2 SVGAGI. The CDR3 covers 15 residues.

The genes are TRBV19 and TRBJ2-1; 9 bases fit TRBD2. The CDR3 extends over 14 amino acids. V was pared by 6 bases and J by 8 bases, with 8 bases of the junction left unmatched. Germline CDR1 and CDR2: LNHDA and SQIVND (reference sequence). Written as DNA, the CDR3 is TGTGCCAGTAGCGGGGCTAGCGGGGCTTATGAGCAGTTCTTC. It encodes CASSGASGAYEQFF.

This sequence joins TRBV11-2 and TRBJ2-4; TRBD2 agrees at 9 bases. Germline trimming cut 3 bases from V and 7 bases from J; bases unmatched to any gene: 7. CDR1 and CDR2 from the germline V gene are SGHAT and FQNNGV. There are 15 residues in the CDR3. The chain's CDR3 is CASSFLRGGFNIQYF. The CDR3 DNA follows: TGTGCCAGCAGCTTCCTGCGGGGGGGCTTCAACATTCAGTACTTC.

V is TRBV28 and J is TRBJ1-2; D possibly corresponds to TRBD1 (6 bases). Trimming took off 0 bases at V and 0 bases at J, with 17 bases between the two ends. The length of the CDR3 is 18 residues. CDR1 and CDR2 (germline): MDHEN, SYDVKM. The CDR3 loop reads CASSLWPTTGIPNYGYTF. The CDR3, as DNA: TGTGCCAGCAGTTTATGGCCCACTACAGGGATCCCTAACTATGGCTACACCTTC.

The V call is TRBV19, the J call TRBJ1-2, with D maybe TRBD1 (5 bases). V was clipped by 3 bases and J by 4 bases, with 9 bases between them. The CDR3 is made up of 13 amino acids. CDR1 LNHDA and CDR2 SQIVND come from the germline V gene (reference sequence). The CDR3 protein is CASSMTETYGYTF. CDR3 DNA sequence: TGTGCCAGTAGTATGACAGAGACCTATGGCTACACCTTC.

This chain connects TRBV28 to TRBJ2-5, with a tentative D call TRBD1 (5 bases). CDR3 size: 14 residues. The V gene's germline CDR1 is MDHEN and CDR2 SYDVKM. V was shortened by 4 bases and J by 2 bases, with 11 bases between the two germline ends. CDR3 coding DNA: TGTGCCAGCAGTTCCTCAGACAGACAAGAGACCCAGTACTTC. It specifies CASSSSDRQETQYF.

The V call is TRBV9, the J call TRBJ2-3, with D possibly TRBD2 on 5 matching bases. There are 16 residues in the CDR3. V was cut by 5 bases and J by 6 bases, with 22 bases left in between. Germline CDR1 is SGDLS and CDR2 is YYNGEE. The CDR3, as DNA: TGTGCCAGCAGTCCAGCGGAAACTCCTGCGCTGGATACGCAGTATTTT. It codes for CASSPAETPALDTQYF.

This chain uses TRBV7-9 with TRBJ1-4; TRBD1 aligns across 7 bases. With 5 bases clipped from V and 13 bases from J, the junction kept 13 bases outside the gene matches. The CDR3 has 14 residues. Germline V gene data show CDR1 as SEHNR and CDR2 as FQNEAQ (reference sequence). The CDR3 loop reads CASSPLEQGDGLFF. DNA of the CDR3: TGTGCCAGCAGCCCACTCGAGCAGGGGGATGGACTGTTTTTT.

Only one count was recorded for this clone. The chain uses TRBV15 and TRBJ1-1; D may be TRBD1 (5 bases). The germline V and J ends were trimmed by 8 bases and 1 base, with 8 bases remaining between them. The length of the CDR3 is 12 residues. The germline V gene encodes CDR1 LNHNV and CDR2 YYDKDF (reference sequence). The CDR3 is CATRGGNTEAFF. Here the CDR3 DNA reads TGTGCCACCCGGGGGGGGAACACTGAAGCTTTCTTT.

The gene calls are TRBV11-2 and TRBJ2-1, with 8 bases aligning to TRBD1. CDR1 and CDR2 (germline): SGHAT, FQNNGV. The V gene end was trimmed by 1 base and the J gene end by 9 bases; junction bases not matched to a gene: 8. CDR3 length equals 15 residues. CDR3 region: CASSLGQGIVSEQFF. The CDR3 region has the DNA TGTGCCAGCAGCTTAGGACAGGGGATCGTGAGTGAGCAGTTCTTC.

The J gene is TRBJ2-7, the V gene TRBV29-1; D may be TRBD1 or TRBD2 (5 bases each). From germline, CDR1 is SQVTM and CDR2 ANQGSEA. This CDR3 is built from 14 residues. Trimming stripped 4 bases from V and 0 bases from J, with 13 bases between. The CDR3 loop reads CSVGGTASSYEQYF. The CDR3 DNA reads TGCAGCGTTGGAGGGACGGCTAGCTCCTACGAGCAGTACTTC.

The DNA for the CDR3 is TGTGCCAGCAGCTCTCCGTGGGGTCGTGAGCAGTTCTTC. It codes for CASSSPWGREQFF. J is TRBJ2-1 and V is TRBV7-9; D unresolved. The V gene lost 4 bases and the J gene lost 9 bases, with 13 bases spanning the gap. The V gene's germline CDR1 is SEHNR and CDR2 FQNEAQ (reference sequence). This CDR3 comprises 13 residues.

The rearrangement uses TRBV19 and TRBJ2-7, with D tentatively TRBD1 or TRBD2 (5 bases each). CDR3 length: 16 amino acids. V was trimmed by 3 bases and J by 2 bases, leaving 17 bases between them. Germline V gene data show CDR1 as LNHDA and CDR2 as SQIVND (reference sequence). This CDR3 reads CASSIPHGANTYEQYF. DNA for the CDR3: TGTGCCAGTAGTATCCCCCACGGGGCAAATACCTACGAGCAGTACTTC. The whole variable domain, filled in from reference TRBV19 and TRBJ2-7, reads DGGITQSPKYLFRKEGQNVTLSCEQNLNHDAMYWYRQDPGQGLRLIYYSQIVNDFQKGDIAEGYSVSREKKESFPLTVTSAQKNPTAFYLCASSIPHGANTYEQYFGPGTRLTVT.

The rearrangement joins TRBV2 to TRBJ2-1; 8 nucleotides match TRBD2. J gave up 6 bases and V 6 bases, and 10 bases lay outside the gene matches. The CDR3 is 15 amino acids. Germline-derived CDR1 and CDR2 are SNHLY and FYNNEI. The CDR3 loop reads CASSQGTRGRNEQFF. The CDR3 DNA reads as TGTGCCAGCAGCCAAGGGACTAGGGGACGCAATGAGCAGTTCTTC. Full variable domain (rest looked up from reference TRBV2 and TRBJ2-1): EPEVTQTPSHQVTQMGQEVILRCVPISNHLYFYWYRQILGQKVEFLVSFYNNEISEKSEIFDDQFSVERPDGSNFTLKIRSTKLEDSAMYFCASSQGTRGRNEQFFGPGTRLTVL.

This chain links TRBV2 with TRBJ2-5, with D perhaps assigned TRBD1 or TRBD2 (5 bases each). Per the germline V gene, CDR1 is SNHLY and CDR2 is FYNNEI. Trimming shortened V by 2 bases and J by 5 bases, and 12 bases separated the two germline ends. This CDR3 has 14 amino acids. CDR3 loop: CASSENNWGETQYF. CDR3 coding DNA: TGTGCCAGCAGTGAAAACAACTGGGGGGAGACCCAGTACTTC. The complete variable domain, with remaining parts taken from reference TRBV2 and TRBJ2-5, reads EPEVTQTPSHQVTQMGQEVILRCVPISNHLYFYWYRQILGQKVEFLVSFYNNEISEKSEIFDDQFSVERPDGSNFTLKIRSTKLEDSAMYFCASSENNWGETQYFGPGTRLLVL.

This chain links TRBV5-1 with TRBJ2-6; unclear D gene. Germline-derived CDR1 and CDR2 are SGHRS and YFSETQ. This CDR3 comprises 16 residues. Trimming removed 4 bases from V and 0 bases from J, with 11 bases in between. This CDR3 is CASSPLVLSGANVLTF. In DNA, the CDR3 is TGCGCCAGCAGCCCCCTAGTCCTCTCTGGGGCCAACGTCCTGACTTTC.